Listed below are T cell receptor beta chains from one sample, sequenced in a study of cytomegalovirus exposure and HLA in healthy donors. Some clones are missing from TCRdb's copy, which holds only in-frame ones; the method was immunoSEQ multiplex PCR. This table has over 150,000 clones, more than 60% appearing once. Sample: PBMCs. The source of these receptors is a male donor in good health and CMV-seronegative. The CDR3 runs from the conserved cysteine through the conserved F or W. The order of the fields is D gene, CDR3 length, V gene, clone size, J gene, CDR3 DNA, CDR3 protein. D genes are given only for firm matches. Clone size is stated in some rows and not others, as once, few, many or a class when expanded.

NA	16	TRBV7-9	NA	TRBJ1-4	TGTTCCAGCAGCTTAGGCGCCTCTACAACTAATGAAAAACTGTTTTTT	CSSSLGASTTNEKLFF
NA	17	TRBV21-1	NA	TRBJ1-2	TGTGCCAGCAGCAGGCCAACCGGGACAGGGGCCAACTATGGCTACCCCTTC	CASSRPTGTGANYGYPF
TRBD1	16	TRBV5-1	NA	TRBJ2-5	TGCGCCAGCAGCCCTGGACAGGGGGCTGTCGGGGAGACCCAGTACTTC	CASSPGQGAVGETQYF
TRBD2	16	TRBV7-3	NA	TRBJ2-1	TGTGCCAGCAGCTTAAGGGCTAGCGGGAGAGTAAATGAGCAGTTCTTC	CASSLRASGRVNEQFF
TRBD1	15	TRBV25-1	many	TRBJ2-2	TGTGCCAGCAGTGAAGTTGGGACAGACACCGGGGAGCTGTTTTTT	CASSEVGTDTGELFF
TRBD1	14	TRBV9	NA	TRBJ2-7	TGTGCCAGCAGCCCCCGGACAGGGGTGGGGGAGCAGTACTTC	CASSPRTGVGEQYF
TRBD1	16	TRBV19	NA	TRBJ1-2	TGTGCCAGTAGTGCCCTGCAGGGGGCGCGTAACTATGGCTACACCTTC	CASSALQGARNYGYTF
TRBD1	15	TRBV9	NA	TRBJ1-6	TGTGCCAGCAGCGGATCCGGGACAGTCGCCTCACCCCTCCACTTT	CASSGSGTVASPLHF
NA	14	TRBV12-5	NA	TRBJ1-2	TGTGCTAGTGGTTCAATGGGGACAATTTATGGCTACACCTTC	CASGSMGTIYGYTF
TRBD1	15	TRBV23-1	NA	TRBJ2-7	TGCGCCAGCAGTCAATTAAGCACAGGGGCCTACGAGCAGTACTTC	CASSQLSTGAYEQYF
TRBD2	16	TRBV27	NA	TRBJ2-1	TGTGCCAGCGCCATGGGGACTAGCGGGATCTACAATGAGCAGTTCTTC	CASAMGTSGIYNEQFF
NA	14	TRBV2	NA	TRBJ1-3	TGTGCCAGCCAGTATGGGCGTTCTGGAAACACCATATATTTT	CASQYGRSGNTIYF
NA	14	TRBV5-1	NA	TRBJ1-1	TGCGCCAGCAGCCTACAAGGACAGAACGCTGAAGCTTTCTTT	CASSLQGQNAEAFF
NA	15	TRBV28	NA	TRBJ2-7	TGTGCCAGCACCAATGGGGCCGAGGCTGGATACGAGCAGTACTTC	CASTNGAEAGYEQYF
NA	13	TRBV6-5	NA	TRBJ1-1	TGTGCCAGCAGCGGGGGGCCGCGGACTGAAGCTTTCTTT	CASSGGPRTEAFF